The 17 T cell receptor beta chains given below trace back to one sample, sequenced in a study of control samples from healthy donors and cancer patients. Sequencing was performed with immunoSEQ multiplex PCR; in TCRdb, only in-frame clones are kept and a portion is missing. The data show some 82,000 clones, approximately 89% seen once. Sequencing was carried out using blood. The receptors shown here come from a man aged 45-65 years in good health.

This CDR3 reads CASSGSGGARGYTF. The DNA of the CDR3 is TGTGCCAGCAGCGGCTCAGGGGGGGCTCGTGGCTACACCTTC. The chain has TRBV7-9 and TRBJ1-2; 7 nucleotides match TRBD1. Germline CDR1 SEHNR, CDR2 FQNEAQ (reference sequence). The CDR3 length is 14 residues. Trimming took 5 bases from V and 7 from J; bases not matched to a gene: 10.

Only a few counts were recorded for this clone. The chain links TRBV13 to TRBJ2-4; D is unclear. The germline V gene has CDR1 PRHDT and CDR2 FYEKMQ (reference sequence). This CDR3 region has 13 residues. Trimming stripped 8 bases from V and 1 base from J, with 9 bases between. The CDR3 DNA reads as TGTGCCAGCGGCAAGTGGGCCAAAAACATTCAGTACTTC. Its protein product is CASGKWAKNIQYF.

The chain couples TRBV24-1 to TRBJ1-1; D remains unclear. With 0 bases removed from V and 1 base from J, the gap between germline ends came to 5 bases. This CDR3 has 14 residues. Looked up from germline, CDR1 is KGHDR and CDR2 is SFDVKD. The CDR3 nucleotides are TGTGCCACCAGTGATTTGCCCCCGAACACTGAAGCTTTCTTT. This gives the protein CATSDLPPNTEAFF.

The CDR3 spells CASSYDGGNTEAFF. Written as DNA, the CDR3 is TGCGCCAGCAGCTACGACGGAGGGAACACTGAAGCTTTCTTT. The rearrangement joins TRBV5-1 to TRBJ1-1; D is ambiguous. The CDR3 is made up of 14 amino acids. V lost 3 bases and J lost 1, with 10 bases in between. CDR1 and CDR2 from the germline V gene are SGHRS and YFSETQ.

The chain links TRBV7-2 to TRBJ1-2; D not resolved. Germline V gives CDR1 SGHTA, CDR2 FQGNSA. CDR3 length: 15 amino acids. V dropped 1 base and J dropped 4 bases, with 13 bases sitting between them. CDR3 bases: TGTGCCAGCAGCTTAGACCCCGGGAGTATCTATGGCTACACCTTC. Its translation: CASSLDPGSIYGYTF.

This chain uses TRBV7-2 with TRBJ1-1, with TRBD1 matching over 9 bases. The V and J ends lost 3 bases and 6 bases, in that order; junction bases with no gene match: 5. CDR3 length: 14 residues. The germline V gene has CDR1 SGHTA and CDR2 FQGNSA. This CDR3 reads CASSLGQGFPEAFF. As DNA, the CDR3 is TGTGCCAGCAGCTTGGGACAGGGCTTCCCTGAAGCTTTCTTT.

This sequence joins TRBV9 and TRBJ1-1; D is ambiguous. There are 14 residues in the CDR3. V lost 0 bases and J 4 bases, leaving 10 bases between the germline ends. CDR1 and CDR2 (germline): SGDLS, YYNGEE. The CDR3 here is CASSVAKVSTEAFF. The CDR3 DNA is TGTGCCAGCAGCGTAGCTAAGGTTAGCACTGAAGCTTTCTTT. Based on the CDR3 plus reference TRBV9 and TRBJ1-1, the full variable domain is DSGVTQTPKHLITATGQRVTLRCSPRSGDLSVYWYQQSLDQGLQFLIQYYNGEERAKGNILERFSAQQFPDLHSELNLSSLELGDSALYFCASSVAKVSTEAFFGQGTRLTVV.

V is TRBV5-1 and J is TRBJ2-3, with TRBD2 identical over 9 bases. Germline V gene sequence: CDR1 SGHRS, CDR2 YFSETQ. After removal of 1 base from V and 5 bases from J, the junction contained 8 bases not matched to a gene. The CDR3 runs 16 residues. The CDR3 protein is CASSLFAGGPRDTQYF. CDR3 nucleotides: TGCGCCAGCAGCTTGTTCGCGGGAGGGCCGAGAGATACGCAGTATTTT.

The chain links TRBV24-1 to TRBJ1-4, with D possibly being TRBD1 (5 bases). V lost 1 base and J lost 0, with 14 bases in between. Germline loops: CDR1 KGHDR, CDR2 SFDVKD. The CDR3 runs 18 residues. Here the CDR3 reads CATSDFGGRHATNEKLFF. The CDR3 DNA follows: TGTGCCACCAGTGATTTCGGGGGAAGGCACGCAACTAATGAAAAACTGTTTTTT.

This sequence joins TRBV9 and TRBJ2-3, with D unresolved. The ends were cut back, 1 base at V and 4 bases at J, with 13 bases in the middle. The CDR3 runs 15 residues. Germline V lookup: CDR1 SGDLS, CDR2 YYNGEE. The CDR3 bases are TGTGCCAGCAGCGTAACGAGCGCCGGGTCAGATACGCAGTATTTT. This gives the protein CASSVTSAGSDTQYF.

The chain links TRBV7-6 to TRBJ1-2; 7 bases are shared with TRBD1. Germline-derived CDR1 and CDR2 are SGHVS and FNYEAQ. There are 16 residues in the CDR3. V gave up 1 base and J gave up 0 bases; unmatched junction bases: 5. The CDR3 DNA is TGTGCCAGCAGCTTAGGAGGGACAGATGCTAACTATGGCTACACCTTC. Protein product: CASSLGGTDANYGYTF.

V and J are TRBV5-6 and TRBJ2-1, with 12 bases fitting TRBD2. V shed 4 bases, J shed 7 bases, and the junction held 12 bases outside the gene matches. The germline V gene has CDR1 SGHDT and CDR2 YYEEEE. The CDR3 is made up of 17 amino acids. In DNA, the CDR3 is TGTGCCAGCAGCCTGGGCCGACTAGCGGGGGACTCTAATGAGCAGTTCTTC. This codes for CASSLGRLAGDSNEQFF.

The chain has TRBV11-3 and TRBJ2-3, with a weak D call TRBD1 (6 bases). Germline V CDR1 and CDR2: SGHNT, YENEEA. CDR3 size: 15 residues. The ends were cut back, 0 bases at V and 0 bases at J, with 7 bases in the middle. The CDR3 bases are TGTGCCAGCAGCTTAGATGGACAGAGCACAGATACGCAGTATTTT. Its translation is CASSLDGQSTDTQYF. Drawing the rest from reference TRBV11-3 and TRBJ2-3, the complete variable domain is EAGVVQSPRYKIIEKKQPVAFWCNPISGHNTLYWYLQNLGQGPELLIRYENEEAVDDSQLPKDRFSAERLKGVDSTLKIQPAELGDSAVYLCASSLDGQSTDTQYFGPGTRLTVL.

The rearrangement links TRBV5-6 to TRBJ2-2, with unresolved D. V shed 0 bases and J shed 5 bases, with 11 bases lying between them. The CDR3 totals 15 residues. Germline V gives CDR1 SGHDT, CDR2 YYEEEE. The CDR3: CASSLVPSPTGELFF. The CDR3 DNA follows: TGTGCCAGCAGCTTGGTGCCCAGCCCGACCGGGGAGCTGTTTTTT.

This clone showed up just a few times. J is TRBJ2-7 and V is TRBV18; 7 bases fit TRBD1. The V gene's germline CDR1 is KGHSH and CDR2 LQKENI. CDR3 size: 14 residues. Trimming cost V 6 bases and J 2 bases; bases outside gene matches: 7. CDR3 region: CASSLTGTAYEQYF. The CDR3, as DNA: TGTGCCAGCTCCCTGACAGGGACCGCCTACGAGCAGTACTTC.

This chain links TRBV6-5 with TRBJ2-3, with D uncertain. The length of the CDR3 is 14 residues. The germline V gene has CDR1 MNHEY and CDR2 SVGAGI. V gave up 0 bases and J gave up 2 bases, with 6 bases separating them. The CDR3 nucleotides read TGTGCCAGCAGTTACTCGGTCGCCACAGATACGCAGTATTTT. Translating it yields CASSYSVATDTQYF.

The chain employs TRBV5-4 and TRBJ1-1; perhaps TRBD1 as D (5 bases). The V gene's germline CDR1 is SGHNT and CDR2 YYREEE (reference sequence). V was clipped by 0 bases and J by 7 bases, with 7 bases between them. CDR3 length: 12 residues. In DNA form, the CDR3 reads TGTGCCAGCAGCTTGGGACAGTTTGAAGCTTTCTTT. This sequence encodes CASSLGQFEAFF.